The 27 T cell receptor beta chains given below trace back to one sample, sequenced in a study of T-cell memory formation after mild COVID-19. Each CDR3 protein gets one entry after TCRdb re-called the 5' RACE reads with MiXCR. The sample has 550,000 to 600,000 distinct CDR3 sequences, approximately 21% seen once; the top ten hold around 7.7%. Sequencing used PBMCs or a T cell subset sorted from them (not recorded which). The receptors shown here come from an adult woman who had mild COVID-19 (a few samples of this study predate the infection). Cell type and time point are not known.

This clonotype was counted between two and nine times. This rearrangement joins TRBV11-2 to TRBJ2-7; the D is unclear. The CDR3 runs to 12 residues. In germline, CDR1 is SGHAT, CDR2 FQNNGV. V was shortened by 0 bases and J by 6 bases, with 6 bases between the two germline ends. The CDR3 protein is CASSLDLGEQYF. The CDR3 DNA reads TGTGCCAGCAGCTTAGATTTAGGCGAGCAGTACTTC.

This chain links TRBV29-1 with TRBJ1-2; no clear D gene. The germline V gene has CDR1 SQVTM and CDR2 ANQGSEA. The V gene lost 0 bases and the J gene lost 3 bases, with 14 bases spanning the gap. The CDR3 consists of 15 residues. CDR3 loop: CSVEDGEFSDYGYTF. The CDR3 DNA reads as TGCAGCGTTGAAGATGGGGAGTTCTCTGACTATGGCTACACCTTC.

This chain links TRBV30 with TRBJ2-1, with TRBD2 matching over 8 bases. Germline V gives CDR1 GTSNPN, CDR2 SVGIG (reference sequence). The V segment lost 5 bases and the J segment 4 bases; nucleotides outside the gene matches: 7. CDR3 size: 14 residues. The CDR3 here is CAWSLAGLYNEQFF. CDR3 coding DNA: TGTGCCTGGTCATTAGCGGGATTGTACAATGAGCAGTTCTTC.

In its sample, this clonotype was seen a few times. This sequence joins TRBV18 and TRBJ2-7, with 11 positions matching TRBD2. CDR1 is KGHSH and CDR2 is LQKENI in the germline V gene. V lost 1 base to trimming and J lost 4 bases; unmatched junction nucleotides: 6. The CDR3 length is 16 residues. The chain's CDR3 is CASSPLAGGSTYEQYF. The CDR3 DNA is TGTGCCAGCTCACCACTAGCGGGAGGGTCTACGTACGAGCAGTACTTC. Drawing the rest from reference TRBV18 and TRBJ2-7, the complete variable domain is NAGVMQNPRHLVRRRGQEARLRCSPMKGHSHVYWYRQLPEEGLKFMVYLQKENIIDESGMPKERFSAEFPKEGPSILRIQQVVRGDSAAYFCASSPLAGGSTYEQYFGPGTRLTVT.

This clonotype was found a few times. The rearrangement joins TRBV12-3 or TRBV12-4 to TRBJ2-7; D possibly corresponds to TRBD2 (6 bases). Trimming stripped 3 bases from V and 0 bases from J, with 12 bases between. This CDR3 has 15 residues. The CDR3 nucleotides are TGTGCCAGCAGTTTTGGCGGGGCCGCCTCCTACGAGCAGTACTTC. Translating it yields CASSFGGAASYEQYF.

The chain couples TRBV6-5 to TRBJ2-5, with D hard to call. The CDR3 is 14 residues long. Germline CDR1 and CDR2: MNHEY and SVGAGI. Trimming shortened V by 2 bases and J by 3 bases, and 10 bases separated the two germline ends. CDR3 bases: TGTGCCAGCAGTTACGGGTACGGCAAAGAGACCCAGTACTTC. Translating gives CASSYGYGKETQYF.

The V and J genes are TRBV7-6 and TRBJ2-7, with TRBD2 matching 12 bases. V shed 4 bases and J 2 bases; nucleotides not matched to a gene: 12. Germline V gene sequence: CDR1 SGHVS, CDR2 FNYEAQ. The CDR3 runs 18 residues. The CDR3 spells CASSWGRTSGAGAYEQYF. The CDR3, as DNA: TGTGCCAGCAGCTGGGGGAGGACTAGCGGGGCTGGGGCCTACGAGCAGTACTTC.

V usage is TRBV7-9 and J usage is TRBJ2-1; TRBD2 matches 13 bases. Germline CDR1 reads SEHNR; CDR2 reads FQNEAQ (reference sequence). The CDR3 sequence is 16 residues long. V trimming: 3 bases; J trimming: 6 bases; junction bases outside the gene matches: 5. The CDR3 here is CASSFSRTSGSNEQFF. CDR3 nucleotides: TGTGCCAGCAGCTTTTCCCGGACTAGCGGGAGCAATGAGCAGTTCTTC.

The genes are TRBV6-1 and TRBJ1-2; tentatively, D is TRBD1 (5 bases). The ends were cut back, 5 bases at V and 6 bases at J, with 13 bases in the middle. Germline V lookup: CDR1 MNHNS, CDR2 SASEGT. The CDR3 is 13 amino acids. The CDR3 region is CASSLEGLDGYTF. The CDR3 DNA is TGTGCCAGCAGTCTTGAGGGGTTGGATGGCTACACCTTC.

This clonotype was counted a few times. V usage is TRBV4-1 and J usage is TRBJ1-4; D is unclear. The ends were cut back, 0 bases at V and 7 bases at J, with 9 bases in the middle. CDR3 length equals 14 residues. CDR1 MGHRA and CDR2 YSYEKL come from the germline V gene. In nucleotides, the CDR3 is TGCGCCAGCAGCCAAGAGAGGATCGTTGAAAAACTGTTTTTT. Amino acid sequence: CASSQERIVEKLFF.

This clonotype turned up a few times. This chain connects TRBV20-1 to TRBJ2-2, with a weak D call TRBD2 (6 bases). The CDR3 has 12 amino acids. CDR1 is DFQATT, CDR2 SNEGSKA, per germline (reference sequence). V lost 6 bases to trimming and J lost 6 bases, with 11 bases between them. CDR3 nucleotides: TGCAGTGCCCTTGGGACTTCCGGGGAGCTGTTTTTT. This codes for CSALGTSGELFF.

V gene TRBV20-1 combines with J gene TRBJ1-2, with D unclear. Between the trimmed V and J ends, which lost 5 bases and 2 bases, there was a span of 9 bases. The CDR3 is made up of 12 amino acids. The germline V gene encodes CDR1 DFQATT and CDR2 SNEGSKA (reference sequence). The chain's CDR3 is CSAGVGNYGYTF. The CDR3 coding sequence is TGCAGTGCTGGAGTAGGGAACTATGGCTACACCTTC.

CDR3 nucleotides: TGTGCCAGCAGCCGGGGGAGCCAAGACTACAATGAGCAGTTCTTC. This encodes CASSRGSQDYNEQFF. The rearrangement links TRBV7-3 to TRBJ2-1; D perhaps matches TRBD2 (6 bases). Germline V lookup: CDR1 SGHTA, CDR2 FQGTGA. The CDR3 has 15 amino acids. Trimming removed 5 bases at V and 3 bases at J, with 14 bases between.

The rearrangement joins TRBV3-1 to TRBJ2-3, with unresolved D. The germline V and J ends were trimmed by 5 bases and 1 base, with 13 bases remaining between them. Germline V CDR1 and CDR2: LGHDT, YNNKEL (reference sequence). This CDR3 spans 15 amino acids. CDR3 region: CASSTRLSGTDTQYF. The CDR3 DNA reads as TGTGCCAGCAGCACCCGGTTGTCTGGCACAGATACGCAGTATTTT.

The CDR3 DNA reads TGTGCCAGCAGCCAGTGGAGGCGCGAGCAGTTCTTC. This codes for CASSQWRREQFF. This chain connects TRBV14 to TRBJ2-1; tentatively, D is TRBD2 (5 bases). Trimming stripped 3 bases from V and 10 bases from J, with 10 bases between. There are 12 residues in the CDR3. Per the germline V gene, CDR1 is SGHDN and CDR2 is FVKESK.

V gene TRBV12-3 or TRBV12-4 combines with J gene TRBJ1-1, with D unresolved. The ends were cut back, 6 bases at V and 8 bases at J, with 7 bases in the middle. The CDR3 has 10 residues. The CDR3, as DNA: TGTGCCAGCAGCCTTCTAGAAGCTTTCTTT. This gives the protein CASSLLEAFF.

This clonotype occurred a few times. The J gene is TRBJ2-1, the V gene TRBV7-9; possible D gene TRBD1, 6 bases. Trimming pared 5 bases from V and 10 bases from J, leaving 15 bases between. This CDR3 is built from 13 residues. Germline lookup yields CDR1 SEHNR and CDR2 FQNEAQ (reference sequence). DNA for the CDR3: TGTGCCAGCAGCCGAAGCCCCGACAGGGAGCAGTTCTTC. Translation: CASSRSPDREQFF.

The gene calls are TRBV7-6 and TRBJ1-1; D not resolved. The V end was cut by 8 bases, the J end by 1 base, with 11 bases between. Germline values: CDR1 SGHVS, CDR2 FNYEAQ. The CDR3 contains 13 residues. CDR3 in DNA: TGTGCCAGCCTACCTGGGGAGAACACTGAAGCTTTCTTT. This translates into CASLPGENTEAFF.

The chain employs TRBV2 and TRBJ2-1, with TRBD2 as a possible D gene (5 bases). The CDR3 is 12 residues long. Germline V gives CDR1 SNHLY, CDR2 FYNNEI. Between the trimmed V and J ends, which lost 1 base and 13 bases, there was a span of 11 bases. The CDR3 protein is CASSEELGGQFF. The CDR3 DNA sequence: TGTGCCAGCAGTGAAGAACTAGGAGGCCAGTTCTTC.

The chain combines TRBV4-1 with TRBJ1-1, with TRBD1 as a possible D gene (5 bases). The V gene's germline CDR1 is MGHRA and CDR2 YSYEKL. The CDR3 totals 15 residues. V lost 1 base and J lost 1, with 10 bases in between. The CDR3 region is CASSQVSGRNTEAFF. The CDR3 coding sequence is TGCGCCAGCAGCCAAGTGTCAGGGAGGAACACTGAAGCTTTCTTT.

This chain links TRBV7-2 with TRBJ2-1; D is possibly TRBD1 or TRBD2 (5 bases each). Per the germline V gene, CDR1 is SGHTA and CDR2 is FQGNSA. The CDR3 length is 14 residues. V lost 6 bases, J lost 4 bases, and 13 bases lay in between. The CDR3: CASSDPGTYNEQFF. The CDR3 region has the DNA TGTGCCAGCAGTGACCCTGGGACGTACAATGAGCAGTTCTTC. Using reference TRBV7-2 and TRBJ2-1 for the parts outside the CDR3, the full variable domain is GAGVSQSPSNKVTEKGKDVELRCDPISGHTALYWYRQSLGQGLEFLIYFQGNSAPDKSGLPSDRFSAERTGGSVSTLTIQRTQQEDSAVYLCASSDPGTYNEQFFGPGTRLTVL.

The chain uses TRBV6-2 or TRBV6-3 and TRBJ1-1; 8 positions agree with TRBD1. CDR3 length: 17 residues. Germline values: CDR1 MNHEY, CDR2 SVGEGT. V shed 2 bases and J 4 bases; nucleotides not matched to a gene: 12. CDR3 coding DNA: TGTGCCAGCAGTTACATCGCCGAAACAGGGGGTACCACTGAAGCTTTCTTT. This encodes CASSYIAETGGTTEAFF.

This clonotype was seen a few times. The chain recombines TRBV5-4 with TRBJ2-3; the match to TRBD2 covers 14 bases. Germline lookup yields CDR1 SGHNT and CDR2 YYREEE (reference sequence). Trimming cost V 0 bases and J 4 bases; bases outside gene matches: 7. The CDR3 runs 18 residues. In DNA form, the CDR3 reads TGTGCCAGCAGCTTGGTGAGACTAGCGGGGGGGCCCCCAGATACGCAGTATTTT. Protein sequence: CASSLVRLAGGPPDTQYF.

V is TRBV29-1 and J is TRBJ2-4, with 7 bases that match TRBD1. This CDR3 has 13 residues. The V and J ends lost 7 bases and 2 bases, in that order; junction bases with no gene match: 5. The V gene's germline CDR1 is SQVTM and CDR2 ANQGSEA. The CDR3 spells CSAEQGSKNIQYF. The CDR3, as DNA: TGCAGCGCCGAACAGGGGTCCAAAAACATTCAGTACTTC.

Ten or more counts support this clonotype. As DNA, the CDR3 is TGTGCCAGCAGCTCCTATGGGACGGACAGCACAGATACGCAGTATTTT. This gives the protein CASSSYGTDSTDTQYF. V gene TRBV11-2 combines with J gene TRBJ2-3, with D perhaps TRBD1 or TRBD2 (5 bases each). Germline V gene lookup returns CDR1 SGHAT and CDR2 FQNNGV. This CDR3 has 16 amino acids. Trimming took off 4 bases at V and 0 bases at J, with 14 bases between the two ends.

This sequence joins TRBV4-2 and TRBJ2-3, with D tentatively TRBD1 (5 bases). Trimming took 5 bases from V and 3 from J, leaving 15 bases between them. CDR1 is LGHNA and CDR2 is YNFKEQ in the germline V gene. The CDR3 contains 15 residues. In nucleotides, the CDR3 is TGTGCCAGCAGCTTAGACAGTCTGGGAACAGATACGCAGTATTTT. It translates to CASSLDSLGTDTQYF.

The rearrangement links TRBV27 to TRBJ2-5; 14 bases line up with TRBD2. Germline-derived CDR1 and CDR2 are MNHEY and SMNVEV (reference sequence). V gave up 7 bases and J gave up 5 bases; unmatched junction bases: 6. This CDR3 comprises 15 residues. CDR3 residues: CASTPGTSGSETQYF. The CDR3 DNA is TGTGCCAGCACCCCAGGGACTAGCGGGAGCGAGACCCAGTACTTC.